This T cell receptor beta chain was obtained from a study of T-cell reconstitution after alpha-beta-depleted transplantation in children. During its preparation, the TCRbeta library received unique molecular identifiers. TCRdb re-called the PCR reads through MiXCR, storing one row per CDR3 protein. The sample includes about 480,000 distinct CDR3 sequences, about 12% of them seen just once. There are 15 residues in the CDR3. Germline V gene lookup returns CDR1 ENHRY and CDR2 SYGVKD. V was clipped by 2 bases and J by 3 bases, with 14 bases between them. This clonotype was observed a handful of times. This receptor was identified in a human donor who donated a stem cell graft to a child with combined immunodeficiency. This chain connects TRBV10-3 to TRBJ2-7; a possible D gene is TRBD1 (6 bases). The specimen comprised PBMCs from the stem cell graft donor, sampled from the stem cell graft. Written as DNA, the CDR3 is TGTGCCATCAGTGAGAGGCAGGGGCTATACTACGAGCAGTACTTC. Translation gives CAISERQGLYYEQYF.